Listed below are T cell receptor beta chains from one sample, sequenced in a study of CD8 T cells in Susac syndrome. MiXCR, run by TCRdb on the immunoSEQ multiplex PCR reads, gives a single entry per CDR3 protein. The sample shows 150,000 to 200,000 distinct CDR3 sequences, more than 85% of them seen only once. The source material was CD4+ T cells from PBMCs. All receptors come from a human donor with Susac syndrome. Each CDR3 is given without its conserved first and last residue. A D gene is named only where the DNA matches it firmly.

NA	TRBJ2-3	TRBV7-2	ASSERESGGADTQY
NA	TRBJ2-1	TRBV19	ASNEGAPYNEQF
NA	TRBJ1-2	TRBV20-1	SATNRVGYGYT
TRBD1	TRBJ2-7	TRBV28	ASSLWDRAYEQY
TRBD1	TRBJ1-4	TRBV5-4	ASSFSAGGNEKLF
NA	TRBJ1-1	TRBV5-4	ASIGQMNTEAF
TRBD1	TRBJ2-5	TRBV12-3/TRBV12-4	ASSLGQGATQETQY
NA	TRBJ1-5	TRBV2	ASRGTSYSNQPQH
NA	TRBJ2-7	TRBV4-1	ASSQEPKVVREQY
TRBD1	TRBJ1-4	TRBV9	ASSPRQGIREKLF
TRBD2	TRBJ2-2	TRBV7-9	ASSSPRGLAGPGELF
NA	TRBJ2-1	TRBV19	ASSIAVTFTYNEQF
TRBD2	TRBJ2-1	TRBV6-1	ASRTTSGRGVRNEQF
TRBD2	TRBJ2-4	TRBV15	ATSRGGLAIAKNIQY
TRBD2	TRBJ2-3	TRBV6-1	ASRTPGLATDTQY
TRBD2	TRBJ2-1	TRBV4-2	ASSPLAGDNNEQF
NA	TRBJ2-5	TRBV7-6	ASSSWRGNQETQY
TRBD1	TRBJ1-1	TRBV5-1	ASSLWSAGGTETEAF
NA	TRBJ1-1	TRBV18	ASSPIPGPPRHTEAF
TRBD2	TRBJ2-5	TRBV3-1	ASSLRTSDMETQY
NA	TRBJ2-1	TRBV12-3/TRBV12-4	ASSISGQAYNEQF
TRBD2	TRBJ2-3	TRBV10-3	AIRPSGGPWDTQY
NA	TRBJ1-6	TRBV6-5	ASRRDGNSPLH
NA	TRBJ1-2	TRBV4-1	ASRKPGESGYT
NA	TRBJ2-5	TRBV4-1	ASSQGDIPQETQY
TRBD2	TRBJ2-1	TRBV29-1	SVVGTSGNEQF
NA	TRBJ1-2	TRBV27	ASGDSESYGYT
NA	TRBJ1-2	TRBV7-8	ASSLGIVYGYT
TRBD1	TRBJ2-1	TRBV7-7	ASSLAPGQGYEQF
TRBD2	TRBJ2-1	TRBV6-5	ASSYTPPILSGSGYNEQF
NA	TRBJ2-5	TRBV28	ASSSPGIETQY
TRBD1	TRBJ2-2	TRBV20-1	SASPRDRDTGELF